Below, 22 T cell receptor beta chains from the same sample are listed, as sequenced in a study of cytomegalovirus exposure and HLA in healthy donors. PCR primers comprised 60 Vbeta and 13 Jbeta primers. The data were produced by immunoSEQ multiplex PCR, yet TCRdb's version contains in-frame clones alone and is incomplete. The sample includes about 120,000 clones, approximately 72% of them seen just once. The specimen sequenced was PBMCs. Every receptor here comes from a woman aged 40 to 55 in good health and CMV-seropositive.

The gene calls are TRBV5-1 and TRBJ2-3, with 9 bases that match TRBD1. Unmatched junction bases numbered 6, after V lost 4 bases and J lost 0 bases. The germline V gene has CDR1 SGHRS and CDR2 YFSETQ. The CDR3 runs 16 residues. The CDR3 region is CASSVGQGWSTDTQYF. The CDR3 DNA reads TGCGCCAGCAGCGTCGGACAGGGGTGGAGCACAGATACGCAGTATTTT.

This clone has only a few counts. The chain recombines TRBV5-5 with TRBJ1-6, with D uncertain. Between the trimmed V and J ends, which lost 4 bases and 6 bases, there was a span of 2 bases. CDR1 and CDR2 from the germline V gene are SGHKS and YYEKEE (reference sequence). The CDR3 sequence is 11 residues long. CDR3 region: CASSLNSPLHF. CDR3 DNA: TGTGCCAGCAGCCTTAATTCACCCCTCCACTTT.

This rearrangement joins TRBV5-4 to TRBJ1-2, with D uncertain. V was shortened by 4 bases and J by 1 base, with 11 bases between the two germline ends. This CDR3 has 14 residues. Germline V lookup: CDR1 SGHNT, CDR2 YYREEE (reference sequence). The CDR3 DNA reads as TGTGCCAGCAGCCGAGGACTGCGTAACTATGGCTACACCTTC. Encoded protein: CASSRGLRNYGYTF.

The chain employs TRBV6-1 and TRBJ2-5; a possible D gene is TRBD1 (6 bases). The CDR3 is 14 amino acids. CDR1 and CDR2 (germline): MNHNS, SASEGT. V lost 2 bases and J lost 7, with 14 bases in between. The CDR3 region is CASSEPGRGGTQYF. CDR3 nucleotides: TGTGCCAGCAGTGAACCCGGCAGGGGTGGGACCCAGTACTTC.

This clone was counted a few times. This chain joins TRBV9 and TRBJ1-2, with D uncertain. V gave up 4 bases and J gave up 2 bases, with 9 bases separating them. This CDR3 is built from 13 residues. Looked up from germline, CDR1 is SGDLS and CDR2 is YYNGEE. In DNA, the CDR3 is TGTGCCAGCAGCCTAGACACGAACTATGGCTACACCTTC. The encoded protein is CASSLDTNYGYTF.

The rearrangement uses TRBV28 and TRBJ1-1; possible D gene TRBD1, 5 bases. V was cut by 3 bases and J by 4 bases, with 15 bases left in between. The V gene's germline CDR1 is MDHEN and CDR2 SYDVKM. The CDR3 is made up of 15 amino acids. CDR3 DNA sequence: TGTGCCAGCAGTTTGAGAGGGGCGGGGATCACTGAAGCTTTCTTT. Its translation: CASSLRGAGITEAFF.

The V call is TRBV5-6, the J call TRBJ2-5; the D gene is possibly TRBD2 (6 bases). This CDR3 comprises 13 residues. V gave up 2 bases and J gave up 4 bases, with 9 bases separating them. Germline V gene sequence: CDR1 SGHDT, CDR2 YYEEEE. The CDR3 sequence is CASSFIGGETQYF. The DNA of the CDR3 is TGTGCCAGCAGCTTTATCGGGGGAGAGACCCAGTACTTC.

The chain employs TRBV2 and TRBJ1-1; D gene ambiguous. Looked up from germline, CDR1 is SNHLY and CDR2 is FYNNEI. The V and J ends lost 8 bases and 5 bases respectively, with 15 bases between them. The CDR3 contains 13 residues. CDR3 loop: CASRTEGGTEAFF. DNA for the CDR3: TGTGCCAGCCGTACCGAGGGTGGGACTGAAGCTTTCTTT.

J is TRBJ2-5 and V is TRBV5-4, with TRBD2 identical over 13 bases. The J call is doubtful: the DNA matches TRBJ2-7 better. Per the germline V gene, CDR1 is SGHNT and CDR2 is YYREEE (reference sequence). This CDR3 is built from 16 residues. The CDR3 sequence is CASSAGLAGSAYEQYF. The CDR3, as DNA: TGTGCCAGCAGCGCGGGACTAGCGGGGTCAGCCTACGAGCAGTACTTC.

The rearrangement joins TRBV29-1 to TRBJ1-1; D unresolved. CDR3 size: 12 residues. The germline V gene encodes CDR1 SQVTM and CDR2 ANQGSEA. Trimming took 7 bases from V and 0 from J, leaving 9 bases between them. In DNA, the CDR3 is TGCAGCGGCGAGGGCATGAACACTGAAGCTTTCTTT. It yields the protein CSGEGMNTEAFF.

The chain carries TRBV7-2 and TRBJ2-7, with 8 bases identical to TRBD1. With 5 bases clipped from V and 0 bases from J, the junction kept 12 bases outside the gene matches. The CDR3 has 17 residues. Germline CDR1 is SGHTA and CDR2 is FQGNSA. As DNA, the CDR3 is TGTGCCAGCAGCCTCACTCTGGCGGGACAGGTCTCCTACGAGCAGTACTTC. Amino acids: CASSLTLAGQVSYEQYF.

V is TRBV7-2 and J is TRBJ2-3; tentatively, D is TRBD1 (6 bases). Germline lookup yields CDR1 SGHTA and CDR2 FQGNSA. Trimming stripped 5 bases from V and 1 base from J, with 13 bases between. The CDR3 has 15 residues. The DNA for the CDR3 is TGTGCCAGCAGCCCCCGGACAGCCCGCACAGATACGCAGTATTTT. This gives the protein CASSPRTARTDTQYF.

This chain joins TRBV6-5 and TRBJ1-3, with D unresolved. The CDR3 is made up of 15 amino acids. Trimming removed 0 bases at V and 4 bases at J, with 10 bases between. From germline, CDR1 is MNHEY and CDR2 SVGAGI. CDR3: CASSYSTSRGNTIYF. The CDR3 DNA reads as TGTGCCAGCAGTTACTCGACCTCGAGGGGAAACACCATATATTTT.

The chain combines TRBV15 with TRBJ1-2, with 8 bases matching TRBD1. Per germline, CDR1 LNHNV and CDR2 YYDKDF (reference sequence). J lost 1 base, V lost 2 bases, and 6 bases had no gene match. The length of the CDR3 is 16 residues. In DNA, the CDR3 is TGTGCCACCAGCAGATCCCACAGGGGGGATAACTATGGCTACACCTTC. Protein product: CATSRSHRGDNYGYTF.

The chain joins TRBV19 to TRBJ2-1, with TRBD1 identical over 7 bases. The CDR3 is 14 amino acids. The germline gives CDR1 LNHDA, CDR2 SQIVND (reference sequence). The junction had 2 bases not matched to a gene; V was cut back by 4 bases and J by 2 bases. The CDR3 DNA reads as TGTGCCAGTAGTAGACAGGGCACCTACAATGAGCAGTTCTTC. Its protein product is CASSRQGTYNEQFF.

This clone was recorded a few times. The CDR3 spells CASSPATSGSETQYF. For the CDR3, the DNA is TGTGCCAGCTCACCTGCGACTAGCGGGAGCGAGACCCAGTACTTC. The J gene is TRBJ2-5, the V gene TRBV18; 12 nucleotides line up with TRBD2. Germline CDR1 reads KGHSH; CDR2 reads LQKENI. V shed 3 bases and J 5 bases; nucleotides not matched to a gene: 4. The CDR3 totals 15 residues.

V and J are TRBV20-1 and TRBJ1-2; 9 bases are shared with TRBD1. The CDR3 loop spans 11 amino acids. Looked up from germline, CDR1 is DFQATT and CDR2 is SNEGSKA (reference sequence). Trimming at V came to 6 bases and at J to 12 bases, leaving 8 bases not matched to a gene. The CDR3 DNA follows: TGCAGTGCCCTGAACAGGGGGCATGACACCTTC. Encoded protein: CSALNRGHDTF.

The gene calls are TRBV6-5 and TRBJ2-5; TRBD1 matches at 11 bases. V was pared by 4 bases and J by 6 bases, with 4 bases of the junction left unmatched. Germline V CDR1 and CDR2: MNHEY, SVGAGI. The CDR3 has 14 residues. The CDR3 DNA is TGTGCCAGCAGTTCTGGGACAGGGGGGCAGACCCAGTACTTC. Residues: CASSSGTGGQTQYF.

A single count supports this clone. This chain connects TRBV10-3 to TRBJ1-2; 10 nucleotides match TRBD1. Germline CDR1 reads ENHRY; CDR2 reads SYGVKD. CDR3 length: 13 amino acids. The ends lost 6 bases at V and 6 bases at J; junction bases unmatched: 4. CDR3 in DNA: TGTGCCATCAGATCAGGACAGGGGGATGGCTACACCTTC. It encodes CAIRSGQGDGYTF.

The chain recombines TRBV29-1 with TRBJ2-1, with a possible D match to TRBD1 (5 bases). This CDR3 is 12 amino acids long. V gave up 4 bases and J gave up 4 bases, with 8 bases separating them. CDR1 and CDR2 (germline): SQVTM, ANQGSEA. CDR3 bases: TGCAGCGTTGTTCGACAGTACAATGAGCAGTTCTTC. As protein: CSVVRQYNEQFF.

V and J are TRBV6-6 and TRBJ2-3; D gene ambiguous. The CDR3 extends over 13 amino acids. Looked up from germline, CDR1 is MNHNY and CDR2 is SVGAGI (reference sequence). Deletions cut 0 bases from V and 6 bases from J, with 7 bases between. CDR3 DNA sequence: TGTGCCAGCAGTTACTCAAGGCGGGATACGCAGTATTTT. Protein: CASSYSRRDTQYF.

CDR3 in DNA: TGTGCCAGCAGCCGGGAGGGCTATGGCTACACCTTC. Translating it yields CASSREGYGYTF. This chain links TRBV7-9 with TRBJ1-2; D is uncertain. Germline V gene lookup returns CDR1 SEHNR and CDR2 FQNEAQ (reference sequence). This CDR3 is built from 12 residues. V was trimmed by 5 bases and J by 4 bases, leaving 8 bases between them.